This is a list of T cell receptor beta chains from one sample in a study of STAT3 mutations in large granular lymphocyte leukemia. Libraries were prepared by immunoSEQ multiplex PCR; TCRdb keeps only in-frame clonotypes and omits some of them. This sample yields approximately 25,000 clones, of which approximately 94% are seen a single time; under 6.5% belongs to the top ten. The sequenced sample was peripheral blood mononuclear cells. The receptors were gathered from a man in his forties with T-cell large granular lymphocyte leukemia. Some clones in this sample may be carry-over from other donors' samples. CDR3s include the opening cysteine and the closing phenylalanine or tryptophan. The order of the fields is V gene, J gene, D gene, clone size, CDR3 protein, CDR3 DNA. The D gene is left open where the match is weak. Clone size is given for some rows only: seen once, a few or many times, or a class if the clone is expanded.

TRBV7-9	TRBJ2-7	.	.	CASSSGGAYYEQYF	TGTGCCAGCAGTAGTGGGGGAGCTTACTACGAGCAGTACTTC
TRBV9	TRBJ1-6	.	.	CASSVGKGLHF	TGTGCCAGCAGCGTCGGTAAGGGGCTCCACTTT
TRBV7-9	TRBJ2-7	.	.	CASSHPDSYPEQYF	TGTGCCAGCAGCCACCCGGACAGCTACCCCGAGCAGTACTTC
TRBV7-2	TRBJ1-2	.	.	CASSPNTGIYGYTF	TGTGCCAGCAGCCCCAACACGGGAATTTATGGCTACACCTTC
TRBV29-1	TRBJ2-1	.	once	CSVGRGVSYNEQFF	TGCAGCGTTGGGAGGGGGGTTTCCTACAATGAGCAGTTCTTC
TRBV7-2	TRBJ1-1	TRBD1	.	CASSYRGDTEAFF	TGTGCCAGCAGCTACAGGGGGGACACTGAAGCTTTCTTT
TRBV6-1	TRBJ1-1	TRBD1	.	CASSAPPGQGANTEAFF	TGTGCCAGCAGTGCCCCCCCGGGACAGGGGGCGAACACTGAAGCTTTCTTT
TRBV28	TRBJ1-3	.	.	CASSLGQTGNTIYF	TGTGCCAGCAGTTTAGGACAAACTGGAAACACCATATATTTT
TRBV25-1	TRBJ2-7	.	.	CASSELGTSSYEQYF	TGTGCCAGCAGTGAATTGGGGACTTCCTCCTACGAGCAGTACTTC
TRBV7-9	TRBJ1-5	.	few	CASSAYGPTGPQHF	TGTGCCAGCAGCGCCTATGGGCCGACAGGGCCCCAGCATTTT
TRBV4-1	TRBJ2-5	.	.	CASSRGGVTQYF	TGCGCCAGCTCAAGGGGGGGAGTGACCCAGTACTTC
TRBV5-4	TRBJ1-1	.	.	CASSLVGSEAFF	TGTGCCAGCAGCTTGGTGGGGTCTGAAGCTTTCTTT
TRBV30	TRBJ2-7	.	.	CAWAGTAVYEQYF	TGTGCCTGGGCCGGGACCGCCGTTTACGAGCAGTACTTC
TRBV30	TRBJ1-1	.	.	CAWSVLSHEAFF	TGTGCCTGGAGTGTACTTTCCCATGAAGCTTTCTTT
TRBV18	TRBJ1-6	.	.	CASSPGGAGSPLHF	TGTGCCAGCTCACCAGGGGGCGCGGGTTCACCCCTCCACTTT
TRBV7-9	TRBJ1-2	.	.	CASSGGAAYYGYTF	TGTGCCAGCAGCGGCGGGGCGGCCTACTATGGCTACACCTTC
TRBV5-1	TRBJ1-2	TRBD1	.	CASSLVLGTGEFRNYGYTF	TGCGCCAGCAGCTTGGTGTTAGGGACAGGGGAGTTTAGAAACTATGGCTACACCTTC
TRBV5-1	TRBJ1-6	TRBD1	once	CASSLAGTGYNSPLHF	TGCGCCAGCAGCTTGGCCGGGACAGGGTATAATTCACCCCTCCACTTT
TRBV5-8	TRBJ1-2	.	.	CASSLGSLNYGYTF	TGTGCCAGCAGCTTGGGGAGCCTAAACTATGGCTACACCTTC
TRBV5-1	TRBJ2-3	TRBD2	.	CASSLGGTSGITDTQYF	TGCGCCAGCAGCTTGGGAGGGACTAGCGGAATTACAGATACGCAGTATTTT
TRBV29-1	TRBJ2-7	.	.	CSVEGPAYEQYF	TGCAGCGTTGAAGGTCCCGCCTACGAGCAGTACTTC
TRBV6-5	TRBJ1-1	.	.	CASSNIQGFTEAFF	TGTGCCAGCAGTAACATTCAGGGTTTTACTGAAGCTTTCTTT
TRBV7-2	TRBJ1-6	.	once	CASSTGGHYNSPLHF	TGTGCCAGCAGCACCGGGGGGCACTATAATTCACCCCTCCACTTT
TRBV5-4	TRBJ1-2	.	.	CASSFGGGDFYGYTF	TGTGCCAGCAGCTTTGGGGGTGGGGATTTCTATGGCTACACCTTC
TRBV10-2	TRBJ2-5	.	.	CASSEGRAETQYF	TGCGCCAGCAGTGAGGGACGCGCGGAGACCCAGTACTTC
TRBV5-4	TRBJ1-2	.	.	CASSLMTSNYGYTF	TGTGCCAGCAGCCTCATGACATCTAACTATGGCTACACCTTC
TRBV5-1	TRBJ1-2	.	once	CASSLAVDGSDGYTF	TGCGCCAGCAGCTTGGCCGTAGACGGGTCGGATGGCTACACCTTC
TRBV7-3	TRBJ2-2	TRBD2	.	CASSVTSGANTGELFF	TGTGCCAGCAGCGTAACTAGCGGGGCGAACACCGGGGAGCTGTTTTTT
TRBV7-2	TRBJ1-3	TRBD1	.	CASSQGAGFGNTIYF	TGTGCCAGCAGCCAGGGGGCGGGGTTCGGAAACACCATATATTTT
TRBV7-2	TRBJ1-2	TRBD1	.	CASSLNRGPYGYTF	TGTGCCAGCAGCTTAAACAGGGGGCCCTATGGCTACACCTTC
TRBV30	TRBJ2-1	.	.	CAWSVLAYNEQFF	TGTGCCTGGAGTGTCCTAGCATACAATGAGCAGTTCTTC
TRBV2	TRBJ1-2	.	once	CASSDAGAGEKSNYGYTF	TGTGCCAGCAGTGATGCAGGGGCAGGGGAAAAAAGTAACTATGGCTACACCTTC
TRBV7-6	TRBJ2-2	TRBD1	few	CASSSLGTGSGTGAGELFF	TGTGCCAGCAGCTCCCTCGGGACAGGGAGTGGAACTGGGGCCGGGGAGCTGTTTTTT
TRBV6-6	TRBJ1-5	.	.	CASRTSDRSNQPQHF	TGTGCCAGCAGAACGTCAGATAGAAGCAATCAGCCCCAGCATTTT